The present T cell receptor (beta chain) was sequenced within a study of T cell responses to AZD1222 COVID-19 vaccine (dated by TCRdb to the early 2020s). Regarding the complete study: AZD1222 recipients whose second dose came at about 4 weeks and those whose second dose came at about 12 weeks were combined into one group, since spike-specific TCR depth and breadth did not differ between the two schedules. A total of over 230 trial participants underwent TCR sequencing, of whom 200 to 220 received two doses of AZD1222 and some 25 received two doses of the MenACWY control vaccine. Trial participants were enrolled into age subgroups of 18-55, 56-69 and 70-plus years, which contained about 150, 27 and 61 TCR-sequenced participants, respectively. Study-level results and caveats: Conclusions about previously exposed vaccinees were limited because only six AZD1222 recipients were SARS-CoV-2 seropositive at baseline. In the small 56-69-year group, the increase in depth fell short of significance, most likely because of low power. No day 14 peak-response samples were available, so repertoires were characterized only after the peak T cell response. Spike-specific TCR breadth and depth rose significantly after two AZD1222 doses compared with day 0 and with MenACWY recipients. Participants were mostly white British, with more females than males. The authors suggested clonal diversity may have been underestimated. The vaccine-associated CD4 TCRs covered the entire spike protein, and the dominant responses fell in regions 160-218 and 743-854. Epitopes outside the regions mutated in the B.1.351 and B.1.1.7 variants were reportedly recognized by nearly half of the unique spike-specific TCRs.

The CDR3, cysteine through phenylalanine, is 16 amino acids long. Only the CDR3 DNA is retained, 48 bases long and in frame from the first base. The germline V gene encodes CDR1 SGHDT and CDR2 YYEEEE. V and J are trimmed by 4 bases and 10 bases, and the gene matches miss 15 bases of the junction. Of note for this clone: Its antigen specificity is not known. No base quality information exists; no much larger clone differs at one position.

The time point label here, explained by the study, means: baseline before first vaccination. Vaccinee samples came from UK trials COV001 and COV002, including a single-blind randomized controlled phase 2/3 trial of AZD1222 (ChAdOx1 nCoV-19) in healthy adults. Trial participant PBMC samples were collected at day 0 and day 28 after the second dose for TCRbeta chain sequencing. The CDR3 regions of human TCRbeta chains were analyzed by immunosequencing. In the authors' own workflow: TCRs in the repertoires were compared against a reference library of SARS-CoV-2-specific TCRs that had been generated with the MIRA antigen-specificity platform. Breadth was defined as the fraction of unique TCRs that were SARS-CoV-2-associated, and depth was defined as the fraction of total T cells that were SARS-CoV-2-associated. Using the MIRA data, each spike-specific TCR was assigned both to the spike region to which the TCR was reactive and to a CD4 or CD8 class. Log10-transformed breadth and depth values were compared by one-way ANOVA with Sidak's multiple comparisons tests. TCRdb mirrors the immuneACCESS table, restricted to in-frame sequences. Some clones are absent from its copies; in checked studies, under half trace to an unresolved V gene, and the reason for the others is unknown. D and trimming come from the DNA, and the V and J calls and clone size come from that table. The sample profile shows 200,000 or so clones; 90% to 95% of them were found once. The top ten clonotypes cover roughly a tenth of the sample.

The chain joins TRBV5-6 to TRBJ2-2, with TRBD1 matching 8 junction bases. The source is an adult in good health. The sequenced sample was peripheral blood, obtained on day 0 of AZD1222 vaccination. Here is the DNA: TGTGCCAGCAGCACGGACAGGGCAAGGACACGGCTGGAGCTGTTTTTT. Its translation reads: CASSTDRARTRLELFF.